This TCR beta chain originates from a study of control samples from healthy donors and cancer patients (TCRdb year 2020). The library was prepared using the immunoSEQ multiplex PCR assay. TCRdb stores this immuneACCESS table with in-frame sequences only. Part of the clones is absent; in the studies checked, under half of the shortfall reflects unresolved V genes, and no reason is known for the rest. Recorded for this sample are about 220,000 clones; roughly 94% of them occurred a single time. Less than 1.6% of the sample rests with the top ten. Of note for this clone: This clone's antigen is unknown. No much larger clonotype is one base removed from it; base qualities were not supplied.

The CDR3 contains 16 residues, cysteine and phenylalanine counted. Only the CDR3 region is kept as DNA, spanning 48 bases read in frame from base 1. V is clipped by 1 base and J by 1 base, and the sequence between their germline boundaries is 9 bases long. The germline V gene gives CDR1 as SGHRS and CDR2 as YFSETQ. The V and J genes are TRBV5-1 and TRBJ1-6, with no confident D gene call. Source material: blood. The receptor comes from a man aged 50-59 years in good health. CDR3 sequence: CASSLLEGSYNSPLHF. The nucleotides read TGCGCCAGCAGCTTGTTGGAGGGATCCTATAATTCACCCCTCCACTTT.